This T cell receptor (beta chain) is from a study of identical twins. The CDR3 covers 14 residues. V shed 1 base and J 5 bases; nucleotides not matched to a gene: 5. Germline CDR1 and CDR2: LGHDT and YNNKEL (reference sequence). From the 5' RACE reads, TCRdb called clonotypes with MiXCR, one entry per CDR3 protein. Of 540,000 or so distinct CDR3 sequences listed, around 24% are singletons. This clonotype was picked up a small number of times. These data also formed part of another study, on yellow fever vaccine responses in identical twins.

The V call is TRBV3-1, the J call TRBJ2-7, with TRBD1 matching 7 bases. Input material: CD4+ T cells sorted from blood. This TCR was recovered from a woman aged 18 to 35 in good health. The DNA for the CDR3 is TGTGCCAGCAGCCAAGTCATGACAGGGAACGAGCAGTACTTC. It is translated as CASSQVMTGNEQYF.